These T cell receptor beta chains were read from a single sample in a study of CD8+ T cells in alopecia areata. The protocol was immunoSEQ multiplex PCR, while the TCRdb copy is restricted to in-frame clones and leaves out a portion. The sample consists of about 190,000 clones, roughly 70% of them appearing once. Sequences were derived from CD4+ T cells sorted from blood, sampled at week 49, from a patient treated with tofacitinib. The source is a human donor with alopecia areata. Both conserved end residues are part of each CDR3. A D gene is named only where the DNA matches it firmly. Size tells how often a clone was seen (once, few, many) or the class of an expanded clone, and some rows leave it out.

d_call j_call v_call clone_size cdr3_nt cdr3_aa
. TRBJ2-1 TRBV30 . TGTGCCCGGACGGTACCCGGGCGGCCCAACAATGAGCAGTTCTTC CARTVPGRPNNEQFF
. TRBJ1-2 TRBV7-2 few TGTGCCAGCAGCACTCGGACAGCTGATAACTATGGCTACACCTTC CASSTRTADNYGYTF
. TRBJ2-1 TRBV29-1 once TGCAGCGTCGTGACCGGGCCAATCGGCAATGAGCAGTTCTTC CSVVTGPIGNEQFF
. TRBJ2-7 TRBV7-2 . TGTGCCAGCAGCTTACAAACCTACGAGCAGTACTTC CASSLQTYEQYF
. TRBJ1-5 TRBV4-3 . TGCGCCAGCAGCCTTACACAGGGACAGCCCCAGCATTTT CASSLTQGQPQHF
TRBD1 TRBJ1-6 TRBV2 few TGTGCCAGCAGTGAACCCCCGGACAGGGCTTATTCACCCCTCCACTTT CASSEPPDRAYSPLHF
TRBD1 TRBJ1-1 TRBV5-1 few TGCGCCAGCAGCTCCCGGGACAGGGTTGTAGGCACTGAAGCTTTCTTT CASSSRDRVVGTEAFF
TRBD1 TRBJ1-2 TRBV30 . TGTGCCTGGAGTGTACGTGCCAGGGGGAACTATGGCTACACCTTC CAWSVRARGNYGYTF
. TRBJ1-4 TRBV20-1 . TGCAGTGGGGGCCAGGAAGAAAAACTGTTTTTT CSGGQEEKLFF
. TRBJ2-3 TRBV9 . TGTGCCAGCAGCGCTTTCCCCCCGGGACATGCCTTGGATACGCAGTATTTT CASSAFPPGHALDTQYF
. TRBJ1-3 TRBV30 . TGTGCCTGGAGCCCTGGACGGTCCCGCTCTGGAAACACCATATATTTT CAWSPGRSRSGNTIYF
TRBD2 TRBJ2-4 TRBV29-1 . TGCAGCGTTCGTAGCGGGGGAAACATTCAGTACTTC CSVRSGGNIQYF
. TRBJ1-6 TRBV5-1 . TGCGCCAGCAGCTTGGGACCCGCGAGGGATTCACCCCTCCACTTT CASSLGPARDSPLHF
. TRBJ1-1 TRBV29-1 . TGCAGCACAATCAGGGGAGCGAACACTGAAGCTTTCTTT CSTIRGANTEAFF
. TRBJ1-3 TRBV29-1 few TGCAGCGTTGAAGCTGGAAACACCATATATTTT CSVEAGNTIYF
. TRBJ2-7 TRBV29-1 . TGCAGCGTTGTACGAGATTCCTACGAGCAGTACTTC CSVVRDSYEQYF
. TRBJ1-2 TRBV29-1 . TGCAGCGTTGAAGTGGTCCGAGGGGGTGGCTACACCTTC CSVEVVRGGGYTF
TRBD2 TRBJ2-5 TRBV9 . TGTGCCAGCAGCCGGGGGCTAGCGGGGCCTCAAGAGACCCAGTACTTC CASSRGLAGPQETQYF